This TCR beta chain was identified in a study of blood T cell repertoires in COVID-19. Study-level background: Whether acute or convalescent, the COVID-19 samples came from the United States, Italy and Spain. T cells, B-cell-depleted T cells, or PBMCs provided the cDNA or gDNA that served as material.

The CDR3 contains 14 residues. Trimming removed 5 bases from V and 4 bases from J; junction bases left unmatched: 6. Germline loops: CDR1 SEHNR, CDR2 FQNEAQ (reference sequence). Authors' processing steps: Estimates of nucleated cell counts were drawn from the amplification of reference gene primers. Clones were read by immunoSEQ multiplex PCR, and TCRdb kept only the in-frame ones, dropping some. V and J calls and clone size come straight from that table; D and trimming were deduced from the DNA. The data hold nearly 80,000 clones, with roughly 80% observed a single time. The rearrangement uses TRBV7-9 and TRBJ1-2, with 8 bases matching TRBD1. The sequenced sample was peripheral blood. The origin of this receptor is a woman between 65 and 79 years old with acute or convalescent COVID-19. The CDR3 sequence: CASSPGQGLYGYTF. CDR3 coding DNA: TGTGCCAGCAGCCCTGGACAGGGTCTCTATGGCTACACCTTC.